This T cell receptor (beta chain) was captured by sequencing in a study of control samples from healthy donors and cancer patients. Assay: immunoSEQ multiplex PCR; the TCRdb copy retains only in-frame clones and omits some. This table has 120,000 or so clones, roughly 90% appearing once. The CDR3 runs 18 residues. Looked up from germline, CDR1 is SGHRS and CDR2 is YFSETQ. V lost 4 bases and J lost 0; bases outside the gene matches: 7. The chain couples TRBV5-1 to TRBJ2-7; 16 bases agree with TRBD2. Sample: PBMCs. The origin of this receptor is a woman in her fifties or sixties with lung cancer. DNA of the CDR3: TGCGCCAGCAGCCAACCGGGACTAGCGGGGGGGTACTCCTACGAGCAGTACTTC. Residues: CASSQPGLAGGYSYEQYF.